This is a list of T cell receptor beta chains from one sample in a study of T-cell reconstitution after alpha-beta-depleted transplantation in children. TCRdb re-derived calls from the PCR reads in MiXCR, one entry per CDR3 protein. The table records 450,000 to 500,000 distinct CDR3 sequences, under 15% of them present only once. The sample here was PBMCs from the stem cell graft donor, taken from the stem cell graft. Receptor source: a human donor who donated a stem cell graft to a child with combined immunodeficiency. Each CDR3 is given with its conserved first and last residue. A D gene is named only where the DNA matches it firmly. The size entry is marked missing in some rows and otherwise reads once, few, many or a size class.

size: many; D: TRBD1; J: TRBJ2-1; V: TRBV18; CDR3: CASSQGQGRANEQFF; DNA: TGTGCCAGCTCACAGGGACAGGGGAGGGCCAATGAGCAGTTCTTC
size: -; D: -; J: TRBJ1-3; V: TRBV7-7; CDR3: CASSLKRQATTDSGNTIYF; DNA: TGTGCTAGCAGCTTAAAGAGGCAGGCTACGACCGACTCTGGAAACACCATATATTTT
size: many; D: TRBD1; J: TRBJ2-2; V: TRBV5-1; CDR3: CASSYRQGRSGELFF; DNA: TGCGCCAGCAGCTACCGACAGGGTAGATCCGGGGAGCTGTTTTTT
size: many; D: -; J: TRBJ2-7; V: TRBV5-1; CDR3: CASSLTGRSYEQYF; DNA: TGTGCCAGCAGTTTAACAGGGCGATCCTACGAGCAGTACTTC
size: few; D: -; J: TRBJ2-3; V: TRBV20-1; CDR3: CSARDVGTQYF; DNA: TGCAGTGCTAGAGATGTTGGTACGCAGTATTTT
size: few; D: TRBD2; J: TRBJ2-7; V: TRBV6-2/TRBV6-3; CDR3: CAVTSLAGTYEQYF; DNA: TGTGCCGTCACATCACTAGCGGGCACCTACGAGCAGTACTTC
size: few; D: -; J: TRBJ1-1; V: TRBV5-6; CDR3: CASSWGTGLRTEAFF; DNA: TGTGCCAGCAGCTGGGGTACAGGATTGAGGACTGAAGCTTTCTTT
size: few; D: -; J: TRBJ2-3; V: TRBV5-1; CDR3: CASSLDGSTSTDTQYF; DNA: TGCGCCAGCAGCTTGGACGGGTCGACTAGCACAGATACGCAGTATTTT
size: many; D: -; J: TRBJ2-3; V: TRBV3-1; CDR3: CASSQGRVGGGTQYF; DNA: TGTGCCAGCAGCCAAGGGCGCGTAGGAGGCGGTACGCAGTATTTT
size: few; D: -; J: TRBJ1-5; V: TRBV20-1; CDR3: CSASFEKGQPQHF; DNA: TGCAGTGCTAGTTTCGAAAAGGGTCAGCCCCAGCATTTT
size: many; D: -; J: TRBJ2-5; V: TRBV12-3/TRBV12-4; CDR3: CASSLGLGPQETQYF; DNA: TGTGCCAGCAGTTTAGGCCTGGGGCCCCAAGAGACCCAGTACTTC
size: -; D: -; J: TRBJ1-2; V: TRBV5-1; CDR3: CASSPSPPLYGYTF; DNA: TGCGCCAGCAGCCCGTCCCCACCCTTATATGGCTACACCTTC
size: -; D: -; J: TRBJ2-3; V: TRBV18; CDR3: CASSPLSGTSTDTQYF; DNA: TGTGCCAGCTCACCACTAAGCGGAACTAGCACAGATACGCAGTATTTT
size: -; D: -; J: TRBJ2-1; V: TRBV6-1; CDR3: CASSGRLGGEQFF; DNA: TGTGCCAGCAGTGGGCGACTAGGGGGTGAGCAGTTCTTC
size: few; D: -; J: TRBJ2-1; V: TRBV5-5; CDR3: CASSLLLLSTEQFF; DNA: TGTGCCAGCAGCCTCCTACTACTTTCGACTGAGCAGTTCTTC
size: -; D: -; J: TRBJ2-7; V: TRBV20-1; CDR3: CSATHQRGPSSYEQYF; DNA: TGCAGTGCGACACATCAACGGGGTCCGAGCTCCTACGAGCAGTACTTC
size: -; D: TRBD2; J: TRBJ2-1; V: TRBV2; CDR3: CASSVGLAVRNEQFF; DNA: TGTGCCAGCAGTGTGGGACTAGCGGTACGAAATGAGCAGTTCTTC
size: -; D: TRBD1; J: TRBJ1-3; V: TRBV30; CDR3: CASRGGPGNTIYF; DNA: TGTGCCTCTCGAGGGGGCCCTGGAAACACCATATATTTT
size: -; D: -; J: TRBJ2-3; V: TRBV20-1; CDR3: CSARDEAAPSSTDTQYF; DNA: TGCAGTGCTAGGGACGAGGCTGCCCCTTCGAGCACAGATACGCAGTATTTT
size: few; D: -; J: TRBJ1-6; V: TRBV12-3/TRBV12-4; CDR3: CAVGTAYNSPLHF; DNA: TGTGCTGTTGGGACGGCTTATAATTCACCCCTCCACTTT
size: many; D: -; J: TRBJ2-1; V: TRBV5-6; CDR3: CASSLQAGTRSYNEQFF; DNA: TGTGCCAGCAGCTTGCAAGCAGGTACCCGCTCCTACAATGAGCAGTTCTTC
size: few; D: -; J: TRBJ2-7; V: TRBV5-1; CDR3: CASSVSTGSPYEQYF; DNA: TGCGCCAGCAGCGTGTCTACCGGGTCCCCCTACGAGCAGTACTTC
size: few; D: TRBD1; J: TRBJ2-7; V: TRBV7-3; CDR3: CASSKQGGLTYEQYF; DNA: TGTGCCAGCAGCAAACAGGGGGGCTTAACCTACGAGCAGTACTTC
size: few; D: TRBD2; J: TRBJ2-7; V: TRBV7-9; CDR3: CASSLAGRGVSYEQYF; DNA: TGTGCCAGCAGCTTAGCTGGGCGGGGGGTCTCCTACGAGCAGTACTTC
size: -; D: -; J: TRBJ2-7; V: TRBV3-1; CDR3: CASSQMTDSYEQYF; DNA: TGTGCCAGCAGCCAAATGACGGATTCCTACGAGCAGTACTTC